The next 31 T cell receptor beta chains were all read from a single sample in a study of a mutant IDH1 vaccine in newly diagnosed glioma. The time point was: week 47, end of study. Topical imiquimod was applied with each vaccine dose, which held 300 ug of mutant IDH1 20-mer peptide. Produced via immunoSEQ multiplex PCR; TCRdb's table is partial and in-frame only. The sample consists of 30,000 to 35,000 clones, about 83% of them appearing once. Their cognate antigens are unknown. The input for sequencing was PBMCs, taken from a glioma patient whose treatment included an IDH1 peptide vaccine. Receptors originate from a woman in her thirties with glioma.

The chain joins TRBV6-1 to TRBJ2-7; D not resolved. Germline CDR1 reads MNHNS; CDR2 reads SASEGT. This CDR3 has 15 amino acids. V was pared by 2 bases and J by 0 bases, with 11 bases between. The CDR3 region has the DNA TGTGCCAGCAGTGAATGGGGAATGAGCTCCTACGAGCAGTACTTC. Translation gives CASSEWGMSSYEQYF.

This CDR3 is CASSPRQGAVYTF. As DNA, the CDR3 is TGTGCCAGCAGCCCCCGACAGGGGGCGGTCTACACCTTC. This rearrangement joins TRBV6-5 to TRBJ1-2, with 10 positions matching TRBD1. V lost 6 bases and J lost 10; bases outside the gene matches: 8. Germline V CDR1 and CDR2: MNHEY, SVGAGI. The CDR3 sequence is 13 residues long.

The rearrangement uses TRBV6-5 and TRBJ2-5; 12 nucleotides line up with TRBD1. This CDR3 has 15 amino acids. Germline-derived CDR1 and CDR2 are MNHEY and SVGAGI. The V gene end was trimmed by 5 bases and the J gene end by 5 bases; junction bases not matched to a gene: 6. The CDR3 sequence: CASSLRDRGLETQYF. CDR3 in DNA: TGTGCCAGCAGTCTCCGGGACAGGGGGCTTGAGACCCAGTACTTC.

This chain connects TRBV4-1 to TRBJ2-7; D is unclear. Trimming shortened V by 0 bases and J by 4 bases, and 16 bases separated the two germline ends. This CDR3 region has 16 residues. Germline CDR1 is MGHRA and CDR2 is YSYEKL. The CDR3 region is CASSQDKAGRRYEQYF. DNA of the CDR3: TGCGCCAGCAGCCAAGATAAGGCCGGCAGAAGGTACGAGCAGTACTTC.

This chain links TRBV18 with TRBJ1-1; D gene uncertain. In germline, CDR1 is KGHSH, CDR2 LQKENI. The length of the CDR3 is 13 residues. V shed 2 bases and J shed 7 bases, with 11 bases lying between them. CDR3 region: CASSPSGGNEAFF. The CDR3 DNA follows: TGTGCCAGCTCACCATCTGGCGGAAATGAAGCTTTCTTT.

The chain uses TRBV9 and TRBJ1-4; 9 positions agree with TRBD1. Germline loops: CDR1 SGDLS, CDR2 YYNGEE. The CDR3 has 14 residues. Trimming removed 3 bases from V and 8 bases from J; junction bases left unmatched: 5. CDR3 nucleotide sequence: TGTGCCAGCAGCGCGGGACAGGGAGAGGAAAAACTGTTTTTT. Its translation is CASSAGQGEEKLFF.

The CDR3 nucleotides read TGCGCCAGCAGCCCCCGACAGGACGGGGTGAACACTGAAGCTTTCTTT. It is translated as CASSPRQDGVNTEAFF. V and J are TRBV5-1 and TRBJ1-1, with D possibly TRBD1 on 6 matching bases. The CDR3 totals 16 residues. V lost 4 bases, J lost 0 bases, and 16 bases lay in between. The V gene's germline CDR1 is SGHRS and CDR2 YFSETQ.

Here the CDR3 DNA reads TGTGCCATCGGGACAGGGGGCTTCTACGAGCAGTACTTC. Translation gives CAIGTGGFYEQYF. V gene TRBV2 combines with J gene TRBJ2-7; 12 nucleotides agree with TRBD1. J lost 3 bases, V lost 10 bases, and 4 bases had no gene match. There are 13 residues in the CDR3. Germline lookup yields CDR1 SNHLY and CDR2 FYNNEI.

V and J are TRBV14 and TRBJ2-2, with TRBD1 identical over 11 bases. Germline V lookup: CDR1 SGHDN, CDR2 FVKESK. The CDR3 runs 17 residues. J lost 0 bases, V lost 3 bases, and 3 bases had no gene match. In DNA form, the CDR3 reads TGTGCCAGCAGCCAGAGGGGACAGGGGGCGAACACCGGGGAGCTGTTTTTT. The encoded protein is CASSQRGQGANTGELFF.

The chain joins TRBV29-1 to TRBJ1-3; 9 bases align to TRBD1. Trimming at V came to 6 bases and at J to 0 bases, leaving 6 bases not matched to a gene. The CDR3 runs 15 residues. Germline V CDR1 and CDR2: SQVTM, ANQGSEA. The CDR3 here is CSVGTGPSSGNTIYF. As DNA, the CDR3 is TGCAGCGTGGGGACAGGGCCGTCCTCTGGAAACACCATATATTTT.

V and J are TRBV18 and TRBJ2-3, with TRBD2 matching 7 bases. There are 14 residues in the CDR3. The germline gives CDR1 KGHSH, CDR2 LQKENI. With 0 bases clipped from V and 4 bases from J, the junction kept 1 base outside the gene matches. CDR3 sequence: CASSPPGGSDTQYF. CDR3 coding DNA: TGTGCCAGCTCACCACCGGGGGGGTCAGATACGCAGTATTTT.

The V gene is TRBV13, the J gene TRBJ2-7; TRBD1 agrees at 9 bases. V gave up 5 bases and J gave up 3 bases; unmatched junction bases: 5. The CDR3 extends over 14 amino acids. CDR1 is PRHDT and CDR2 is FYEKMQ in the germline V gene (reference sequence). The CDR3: CASSHGDRDYEQYF. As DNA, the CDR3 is TGTGCCAGCAGCCATGGGGACAGGGACTACGAGCAGTACTTC.

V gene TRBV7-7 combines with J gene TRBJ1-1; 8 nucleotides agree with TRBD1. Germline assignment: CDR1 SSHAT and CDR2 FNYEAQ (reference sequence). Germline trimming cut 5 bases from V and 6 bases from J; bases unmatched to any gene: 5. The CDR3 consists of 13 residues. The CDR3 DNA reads TGTGCCAGCAGCCCAGGGGGCTCTGCTGAAGCTTTCTTT. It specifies CASSPGGSAEAFF.

In nucleotides, the CDR3 is TGTGCCATCAGTGGGCGGAGCGTCTCTGGGGCCAACGTCCTGACTTTC. Amino acids: CAISGRSVSGANVLTF. V usage is TRBV10-3 and J usage is TRBJ2-6; D is unresolved. In germline, CDR1 is ENHRY, CDR2 SYGVKD. There are 16 residues in the CDR3. V lost 4 bases and J lost 0, with 10 bases in between.

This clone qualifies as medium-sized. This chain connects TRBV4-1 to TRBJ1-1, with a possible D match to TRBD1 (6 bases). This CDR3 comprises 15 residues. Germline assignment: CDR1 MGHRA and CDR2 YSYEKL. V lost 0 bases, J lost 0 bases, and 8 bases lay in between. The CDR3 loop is CASSQEGAMNTEAFF. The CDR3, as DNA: TGCGCCAGCAGCCAAGAGGGGGCCATGAACACTGAAGCTTTCTTT.

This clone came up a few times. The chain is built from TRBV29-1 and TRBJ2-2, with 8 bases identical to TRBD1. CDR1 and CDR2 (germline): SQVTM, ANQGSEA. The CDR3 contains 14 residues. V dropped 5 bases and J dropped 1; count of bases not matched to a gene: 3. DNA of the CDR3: TGCAGCGTTCAAGGACAGGGGAACACCGGGGAGCTGTTTTTT. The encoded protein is CSVQGQGNTGELFF.

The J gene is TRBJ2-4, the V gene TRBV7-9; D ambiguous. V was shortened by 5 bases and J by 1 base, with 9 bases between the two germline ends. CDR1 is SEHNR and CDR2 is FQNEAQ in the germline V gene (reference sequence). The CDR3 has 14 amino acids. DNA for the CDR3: TGTGCCAGCAGCAAGAGTTCTGCCAAAAACATTCAGTACTTC. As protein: CASSKSSAKNIQYF. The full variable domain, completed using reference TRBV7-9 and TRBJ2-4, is DTGVSQNPRHKITKRGQNVTFRCDPISEHNRLYWYRQTLGQGPEFLTYFQNEAQLEKSRLLSDRFSAERPKGSFSTLEIQRTEQGDSAMYLCASSKSSAKNIQYFGAGTRLSVL.

CDR3 residues: CASSHHRGKFPYGYTF. The CDR3, as DNA: TGCGCCAGCAGCCACCACAGGGGCAAGTTCCCCTATGGCTACACCTTC. The rearrangement links TRBV4-1 to TRBJ1-2; 7 bases fit TRBD1. Germline CDR1 is MGHRA and CDR2 is YSYEKL. V shed 3 bases and J 4 bases; nucleotides not matched to a gene: 11. This CDR3 has 16 amino acids.

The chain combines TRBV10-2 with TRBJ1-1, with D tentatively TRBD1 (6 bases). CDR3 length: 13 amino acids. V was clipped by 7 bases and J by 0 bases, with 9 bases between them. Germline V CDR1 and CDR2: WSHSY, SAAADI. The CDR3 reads CASKGQLNTEAFF. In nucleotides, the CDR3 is TGCGCCAGCAAAGGACAGTTGAACACTGAAGCTTTCTTT.

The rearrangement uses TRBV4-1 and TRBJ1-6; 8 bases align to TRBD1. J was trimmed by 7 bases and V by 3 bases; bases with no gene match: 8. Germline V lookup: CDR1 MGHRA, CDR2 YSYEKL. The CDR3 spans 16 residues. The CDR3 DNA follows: TGCGCCAGCAGCCACCTCCCGACAGGGGTGAATTCACCCCTCCACTTT. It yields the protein CASSHLPTGVNSPLHF.

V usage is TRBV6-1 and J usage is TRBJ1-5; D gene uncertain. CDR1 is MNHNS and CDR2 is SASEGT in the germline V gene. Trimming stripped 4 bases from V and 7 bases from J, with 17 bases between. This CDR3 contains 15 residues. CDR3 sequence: CASSGTGNPGQPQHF. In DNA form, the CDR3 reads TGTGCCAGCAGTGGAACGGGGAACCCGGGACAGCCCCAGCATTTT.

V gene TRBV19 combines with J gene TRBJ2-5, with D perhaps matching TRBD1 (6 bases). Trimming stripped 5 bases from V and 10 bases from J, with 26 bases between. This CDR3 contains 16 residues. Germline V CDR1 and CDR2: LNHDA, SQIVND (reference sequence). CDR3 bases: TGTGCCAGTAGTCGGGCACTGGACAGCGCCGGTATGAGCCAGTACTTC. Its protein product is CASSRALDSAGMSQYF.

The CDR3 loop is CASSVGPGEGQFF. The CDR3, as DNA: TGTGCCAGCAGCGTAGGCCCGGGGGAAGGGCAGTTCTTC. The J gene is TRBJ2-1, the V gene TRBV9; the D gene is possibly TRBD2 (6 bases). Germline V gene sequence: CDR1 SGDLS, CDR2 YYNGEE. This CDR3 spans 13 amino acids. V was shortened by 0 bases and J by 12 bases, with 13 bases between the two germline ends.

CDR3 in DNA: TGCGCCAGCAGCTTGTGGACAGGGAGAGGGAGCTCCTACGAGCAGTACTTC. This translates into CASSLWTGRGSSYEQYF. The chain recombines TRBV5-1 with TRBJ2-7; 8 nucleotides align to TRBD1. This CDR3 is 17 amino acids long. Trimming took 1 base from V and 0 from J; bases not matched to a gene: 9. Looked up from germline, CDR1 is SGHRS and CDR2 is YFSETQ.

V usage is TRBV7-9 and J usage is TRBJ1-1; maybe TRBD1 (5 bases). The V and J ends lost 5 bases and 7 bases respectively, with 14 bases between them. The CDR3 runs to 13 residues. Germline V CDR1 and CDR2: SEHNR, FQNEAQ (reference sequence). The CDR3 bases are TGTGCCAGCAGCCCAGGGACCCGCCTTGAAGCTTTCTTT. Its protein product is CASSPGTRLEAFF.

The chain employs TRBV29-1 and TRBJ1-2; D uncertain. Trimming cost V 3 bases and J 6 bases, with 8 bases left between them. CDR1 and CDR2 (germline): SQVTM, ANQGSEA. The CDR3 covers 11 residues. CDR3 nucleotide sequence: TGCAGCGTTGAGGGTAGAGATGGCTACACCTTC. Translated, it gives CSVEGRDGYTF.

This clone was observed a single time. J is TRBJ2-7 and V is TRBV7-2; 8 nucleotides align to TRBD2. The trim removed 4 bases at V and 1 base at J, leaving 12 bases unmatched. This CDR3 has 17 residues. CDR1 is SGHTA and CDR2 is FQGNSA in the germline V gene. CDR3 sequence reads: CASSYAGGGATSYEQYF. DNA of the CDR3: TGTGCCAGCAGCTATGCCGGGGGGGGTGCGACTTCCTACGAGCAGTACTTC.

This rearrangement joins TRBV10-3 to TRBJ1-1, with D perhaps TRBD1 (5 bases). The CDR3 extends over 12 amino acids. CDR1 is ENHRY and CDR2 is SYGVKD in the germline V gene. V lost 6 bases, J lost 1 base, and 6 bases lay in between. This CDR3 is CAIRGRNTEAFF. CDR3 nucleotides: TGTGCCATCAGGGGACGGAACACTGAAGCTTTCTTT.

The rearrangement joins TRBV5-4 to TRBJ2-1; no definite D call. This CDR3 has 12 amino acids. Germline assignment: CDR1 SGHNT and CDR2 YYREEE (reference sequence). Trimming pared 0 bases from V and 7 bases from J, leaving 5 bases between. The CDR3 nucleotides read TGTGCCAGCAGCTTGGTCCCGAATGAGCAGTTCTTC. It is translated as CASSLVPNEQFF.

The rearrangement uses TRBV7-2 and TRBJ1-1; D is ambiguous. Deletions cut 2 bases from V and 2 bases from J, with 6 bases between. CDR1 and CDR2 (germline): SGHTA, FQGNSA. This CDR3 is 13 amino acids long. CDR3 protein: CASSLTTNTEAFF. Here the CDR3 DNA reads TGTGCCAGCAGCTTAACCACAAACACTGAAGCTTTCTTT.

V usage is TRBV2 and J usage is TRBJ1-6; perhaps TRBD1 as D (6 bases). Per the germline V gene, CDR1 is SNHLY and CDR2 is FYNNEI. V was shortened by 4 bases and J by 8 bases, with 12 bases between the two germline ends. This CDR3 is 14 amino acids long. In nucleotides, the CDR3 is TGTGCCAGCAGTGGAGGCAGGGGCGATTCACCCCTCCACTTT. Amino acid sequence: CASSGGRGDSPLHF. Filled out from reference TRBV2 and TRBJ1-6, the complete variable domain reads EPEVTQTPSHQVTQMGQEVILRCVPISNHLYFYWYRQILGQKVEFLVSFYNNEISEKSEIFDDQFSVERPDGSNFTLKIRSTKLEDSAMYFCASSGGRGDSPLHFGNGTRLTVT.